Reported below is one T cell receptor beta chain. The antigen is unknown. The entry originates in a study of T cells after yellow fever vaccination. Study context: SMART-Seq v4 Ultra Low Input handled preparation of low-cell-number fractions. The study's findings and limits: It was the secondary response that reached its peak faster, day 5 versus 15, but it was weaker. There was a small share of clonotypes that showed up in both the CD4 and CD8 compartments. Detected again after the booster were most primary-vaccination clones, at 95% to 98% CD4 and around 91% CD8.

Using its own MiXCR run on the 5' RACE reads, TCRdb lists one record per CDR3 protein. The data contain some 170,000 distinct CDR3 sequences, about a tenth of them singletons. The V gene end was trimmed by 5 bases and the J gene end by 4 bases; junction bases not matched to a gene: 9. Germline lookup yields CDR1 SEHNR and CDR2 FQNEAQ (reference sequence). The CDR3 totals 18 residues. The chain links TRBV7-9 to TRBJ2-3; 16 bases map to TRBD2. The clonotype comes from a man younger than 30 who received the YFV17D yellow fever vaccine. The sequences come from CD8+ T cells sorted from PBMCs, collected 45 days after the yellow fever booster vaccination. CDR3 in amino acids: CASSPGTSGGALADTQYF. The CDR3 nucleotides read TGTGCCAGCAGCCCCGGGACTAGCGGGGGGGCCTTGGCAGATACGCAGTATTTT.